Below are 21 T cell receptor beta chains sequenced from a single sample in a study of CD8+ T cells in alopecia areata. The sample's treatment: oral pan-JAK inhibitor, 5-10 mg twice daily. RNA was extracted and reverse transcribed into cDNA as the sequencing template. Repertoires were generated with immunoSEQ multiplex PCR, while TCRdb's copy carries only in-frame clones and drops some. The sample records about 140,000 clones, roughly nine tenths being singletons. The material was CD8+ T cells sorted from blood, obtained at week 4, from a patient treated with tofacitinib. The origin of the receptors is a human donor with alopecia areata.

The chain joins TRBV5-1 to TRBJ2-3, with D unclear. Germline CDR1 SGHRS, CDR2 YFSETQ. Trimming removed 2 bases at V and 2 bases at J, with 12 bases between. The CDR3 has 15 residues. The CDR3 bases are TGCGCCAGCAGCTTAGTTAATCCCTCCACAGATACGCAGTATTTT. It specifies CASSLVNPSTDTQYF.

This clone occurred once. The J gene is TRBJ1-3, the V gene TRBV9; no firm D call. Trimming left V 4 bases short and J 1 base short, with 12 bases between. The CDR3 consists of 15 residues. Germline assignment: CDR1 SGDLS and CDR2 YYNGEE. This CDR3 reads CASSSRTDSGNTIYF. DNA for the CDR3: TGTGCCAGCAGCTCCCGGACTGATTCTGGAAACACCATATATTTT.

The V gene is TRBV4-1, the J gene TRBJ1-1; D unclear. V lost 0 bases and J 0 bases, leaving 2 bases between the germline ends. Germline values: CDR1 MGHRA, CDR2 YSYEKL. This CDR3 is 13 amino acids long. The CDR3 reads CASSQELNTEAFF. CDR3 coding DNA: TGCGCCAGCAGCCAAGAGCTGAACACTGAAGCTTTCTTT.

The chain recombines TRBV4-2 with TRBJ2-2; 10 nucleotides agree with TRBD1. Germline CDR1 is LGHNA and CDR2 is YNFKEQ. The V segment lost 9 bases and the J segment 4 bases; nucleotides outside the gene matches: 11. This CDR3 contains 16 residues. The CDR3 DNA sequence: TGTGCCAGGGGGTCACCGGGACAGGGGTGCACCGGGGAGCTGTTTTTT. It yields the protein CARGSPGQGCTGELFF.

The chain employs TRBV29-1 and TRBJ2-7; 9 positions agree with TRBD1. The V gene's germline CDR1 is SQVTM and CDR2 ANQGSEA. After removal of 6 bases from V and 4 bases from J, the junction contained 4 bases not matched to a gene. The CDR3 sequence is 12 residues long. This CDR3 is CSVGTGRYEQYF. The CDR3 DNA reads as TGCAGCGTAGGGACAGGGAGGTACGAGCAGTACTTC.

CDR3 coding DNA: TGTGCCAGCAGTGGGGTAGTAGCGGGAGGTTCCTACAATGAGCAGTTCTTC. Translation gives CASSGVVAGGSYNEQFF. This rearrangement joins TRBV25-1 to TRBJ2-1; TRBD2 agrees at 10 bases. This CDR3 is 17 amino acids long. In germline, CDR1 is MGHDK, CDR2 SYGVNS. J was trimmed by 1 base and V by 4 bases; bases with no gene match: 7.

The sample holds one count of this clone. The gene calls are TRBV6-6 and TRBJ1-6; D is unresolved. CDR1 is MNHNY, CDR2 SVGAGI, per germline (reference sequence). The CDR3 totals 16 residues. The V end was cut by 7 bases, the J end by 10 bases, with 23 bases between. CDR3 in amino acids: CASMGSAILKRSPLHF. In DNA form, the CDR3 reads TGTGCCAGCATGGGTTCAGCTATTCTCAAAAGATCACCCCTCCACTTT.

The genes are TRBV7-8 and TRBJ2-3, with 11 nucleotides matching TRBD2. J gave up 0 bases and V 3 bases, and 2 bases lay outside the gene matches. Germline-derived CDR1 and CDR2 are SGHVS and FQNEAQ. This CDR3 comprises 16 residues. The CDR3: CASSFRTSGSTDTQYF. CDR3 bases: TGTGCCAGCAGCTTCCGGACTAGCGGGAGCACAGATACGCAGTATTTT.

The CDR3 loop is CASRSGYTDTQYF. The CDR3, as DNA: TGCGCCAGCAGGAGCGGGTACACAGATACGCAGTATTTT. This sequence joins TRBV10-2 and TRBJ2-3; TRBD2 might be the D (6 bases). V was pared by 6 bases and J by 2 bases, with 9 bases between. This CDR3 region has 13 residues. Per the germline V gene, CDR1 is WSHSY and CDR2 is SAAADI.

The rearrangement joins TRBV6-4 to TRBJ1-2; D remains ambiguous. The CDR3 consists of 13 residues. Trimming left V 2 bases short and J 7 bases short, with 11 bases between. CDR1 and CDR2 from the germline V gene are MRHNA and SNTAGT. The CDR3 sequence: CASSDTARSGYTF. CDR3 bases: TGTGCCAGCAGTGACACCGCTCGGAGTGGCTACACCTTC.

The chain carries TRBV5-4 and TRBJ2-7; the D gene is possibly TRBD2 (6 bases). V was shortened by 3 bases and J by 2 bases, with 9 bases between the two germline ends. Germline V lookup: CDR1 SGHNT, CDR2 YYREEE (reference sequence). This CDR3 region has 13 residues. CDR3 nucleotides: TGTGCCAGCAGCTACCCGGGGGCCTACGAGCAGTACTTC. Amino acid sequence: CASSYPGAYEQYF.

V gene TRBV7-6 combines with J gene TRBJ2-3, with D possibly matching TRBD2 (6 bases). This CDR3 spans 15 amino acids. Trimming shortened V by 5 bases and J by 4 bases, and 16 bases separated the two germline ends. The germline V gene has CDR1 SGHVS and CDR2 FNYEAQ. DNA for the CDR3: TGTGCCAGCAGCCCTCGGGGGACTGGCCCAGATACGCAGTATTTT. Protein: CASSPRGTGPDTQYF.

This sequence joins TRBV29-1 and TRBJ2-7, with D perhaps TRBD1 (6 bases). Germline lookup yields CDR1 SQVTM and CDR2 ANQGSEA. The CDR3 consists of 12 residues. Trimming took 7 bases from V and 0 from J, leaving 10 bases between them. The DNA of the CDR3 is TGCAGCGCCCGGGACAACTCCTACGAGCAGTACTTC. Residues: CSARDNSYEQYF.

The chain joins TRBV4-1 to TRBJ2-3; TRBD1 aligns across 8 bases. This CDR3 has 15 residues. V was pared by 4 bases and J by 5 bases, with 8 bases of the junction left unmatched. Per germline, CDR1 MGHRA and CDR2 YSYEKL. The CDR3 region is CASSPLGTGLDTQYF. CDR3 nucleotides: TGCGCCAGCAGCCCCCTAGGGACAGGCCTAGATACGCAGTATTTT.

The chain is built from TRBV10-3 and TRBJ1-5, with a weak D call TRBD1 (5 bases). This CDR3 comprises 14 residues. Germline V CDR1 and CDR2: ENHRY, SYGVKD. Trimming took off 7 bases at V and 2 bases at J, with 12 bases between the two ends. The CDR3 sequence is CAINGAFGNQPQHF. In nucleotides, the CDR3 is TGTGCCATCAACGGGGCATTCGGCAATCAGCCCCAGCATTTT.

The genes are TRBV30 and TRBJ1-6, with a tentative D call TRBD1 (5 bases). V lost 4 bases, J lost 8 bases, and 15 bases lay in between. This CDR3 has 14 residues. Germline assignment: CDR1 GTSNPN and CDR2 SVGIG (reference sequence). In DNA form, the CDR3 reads TGTGCCTGGAACCTTGAGGGGATCGATTCACCCCTCCACTTT. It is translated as CAWNLEGIDSPLHF. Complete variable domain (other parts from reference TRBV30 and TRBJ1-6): SQTIHQWPATLVQPVGSPLSLECTVEGTSNPNLYWYRQAAGRGLQLLFYSVGIGQISSEVPQNLSASRPQDRQFILSSKKLLLSDSGFYLCAWNLEGIDSPLHFGNGTRLTVT.

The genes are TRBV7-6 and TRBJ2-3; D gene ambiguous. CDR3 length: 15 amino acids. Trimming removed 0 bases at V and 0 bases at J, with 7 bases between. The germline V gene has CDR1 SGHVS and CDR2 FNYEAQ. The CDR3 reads CASSLAGDSTDTQYF. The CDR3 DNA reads TGTGCCAGCAGCTTAGCTGGGGATAGCACAGATACGCAGTATTTT.

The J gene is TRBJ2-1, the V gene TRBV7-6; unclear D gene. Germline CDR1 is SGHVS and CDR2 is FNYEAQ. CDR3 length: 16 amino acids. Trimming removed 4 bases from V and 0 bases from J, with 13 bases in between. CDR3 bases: TGTGCCAGCAGCTCTATGGCTGAAAGCTCCTACAATGAGCAGTTCTTC. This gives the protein CASSSMAESSYNEQFF.

CDR3 DNA: TGCAGCGTTGAAGGGGACGATGAAAAACTGTTTTTT. It encodes CSVEGDDEKLFF. The chain employs TRBV29-1 and TRBJ1-4, with TRBD1 as a possible D gene (5 bases). Trimming took 1 base from V and 6 from J, leaving 6 bases between them. The CDR3 runs to 12 residues. From germline, CDR1 is SQVTM and CDR2 ANQGSEA.

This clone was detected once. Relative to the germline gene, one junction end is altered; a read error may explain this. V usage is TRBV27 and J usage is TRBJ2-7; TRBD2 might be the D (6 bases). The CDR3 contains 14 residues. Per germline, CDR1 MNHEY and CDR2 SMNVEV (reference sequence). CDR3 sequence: CASSPTSLSFEQYF. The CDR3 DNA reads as TGTGCCAGCAGCCCCACTAGCTTGTCCTTCGAGCAGTACTTC.

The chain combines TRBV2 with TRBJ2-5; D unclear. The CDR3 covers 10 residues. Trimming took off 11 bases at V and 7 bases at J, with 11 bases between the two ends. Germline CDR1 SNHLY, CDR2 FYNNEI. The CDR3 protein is CAVLGGTQYF. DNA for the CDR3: TGTGCCGTACTCGGCGGGACCCAGTACTTC.